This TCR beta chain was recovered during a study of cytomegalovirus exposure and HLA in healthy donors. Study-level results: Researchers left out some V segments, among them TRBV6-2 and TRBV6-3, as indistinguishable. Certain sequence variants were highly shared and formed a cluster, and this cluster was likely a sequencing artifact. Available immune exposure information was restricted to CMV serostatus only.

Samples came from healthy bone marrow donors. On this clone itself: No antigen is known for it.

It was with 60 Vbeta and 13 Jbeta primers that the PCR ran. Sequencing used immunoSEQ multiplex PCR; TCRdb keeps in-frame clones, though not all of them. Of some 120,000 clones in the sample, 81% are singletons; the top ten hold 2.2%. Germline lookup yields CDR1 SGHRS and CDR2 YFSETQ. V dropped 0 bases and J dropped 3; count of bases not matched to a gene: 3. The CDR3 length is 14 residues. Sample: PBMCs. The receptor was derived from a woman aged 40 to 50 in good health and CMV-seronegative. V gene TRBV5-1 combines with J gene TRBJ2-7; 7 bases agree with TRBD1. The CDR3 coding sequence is TGCGCCAGCAGCTTGGGAGGGGGCGACTACGAGCAGTACTTC. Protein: CASSLGGGDYEQYF. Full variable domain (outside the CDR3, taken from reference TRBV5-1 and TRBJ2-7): KAGVTQTPRYLIKTRGQQVTLSCSPISGHRSVSWYQQTPGQGLQFLFEYFSETQRNKGNFPGRFSGRQFSNSRSEMNVSTLELGDSALYLCASSLGGGDYEQYFGPGTRLTVT.